Each of the 29 T cell receptor beta chains below was sequenced from the same sample in a study of blood T cell repertoires in COVID-19. The protocol was immunoSEQ multiplex PCR, while the TCRdb copy is restricted to in-frame clones and leaves out a portion. The top ten hold 16% of the sample, which has roughly 120,000 clones, nearly 80% seen once. What was sequenced was peripheral blood. All receptors derive from a woman of 80 years or more with active or convalescent COVID-19.

This clone has just a few counts. The chain employs TRBV4-2 and TRBJ2-2; 8 nucleotides match TRBD1. V shed 1 base, J shed 2 bases, and the junction held 3 bases outside the gene matches. CDR3 length equals 16 residues. Per germline, CDR1 LGHNA and CDR2 YNFKEQ. CDR3 nucleotide sequence: TGTGCCAGCAGCCAAGGTCCAGGGGGCAACACCGGGGAGCTGTTTTTT. Translation gives CASSQGPGGNTGELFF.

In its sample, this clone was seen a few times. The V gene is TRBV28, the J gene TRBJ2-2; TRBD1 matches at 9 bases. The CDR3 spans 15 residues. V shed 2 bases, J shed 4 bases, and the junction held 2 bases outside the gene matches. Looked up from germline, CDR1 is MDHEN and CDR2 is SYDVKM. DNA of the CDR3: TGTGCCAGCAGTTTAGGGACAGGGAGCACCGGGGAGCTGTTTTTT. As protein: CASSLGTGSTGELFF. The full variable domain, its missing parts supplied by reference TRBV28 and TRBJ2-2, is DVKVTQSSRYLVKRTGEKVFLECVQDMDHENMFWYRQDPGLGLRLIYFSYDVKMKEKGDIPEGYSVSREKKERFSLILESASTNQTSMYLCASSLGTGSTGELFFGEGSRLTVL.

This sequence joins TRBV2 and TRBJ2-2; D is perhaps TRBD2 (6 bases). CDR3 size: 14 residues. The V gene's germline CDR1 is SNHLY and CDR2 FYNNEI. With 6 bases removed from V and 2 bases from J, the gap between germline ends came to 10 bases. CDR3 DNA: TGTGCCAGCAGCCGGGACTTTAACACCGGGGAGCTGTTTTTT. It specifies CASSRDFNTGELFF.

This clone was counted only a few times. V gene TRBV5-1 combines with J gene TRBJ2-7; D gene unclear. Germline CDR1 SGHRS, CDR2 YFSETQ. V lost 0 bases and J lost 6, with 10 bases in between. The CDR3 extends over 13 amino acids. The CDR3 is CASSLAGGREQYF. The CDR3 nucleotides are TGCGCCAGCAGCTTGGCCGGTGGTCGCGAGCAGTACTTC.

This chain links TRBV20-1 with TRBJ2-3; perhaps TRBD1 as D (5 bases). CDR1 and CDR2 (germline): DFQATT, SNEGSKA (reference sequence). The CDR3 runs 11 residues. V was pared by 5 bases and J by 6 bases, with 9 bases between. DNA of the CDR3: TGCAGTGCTCGGACACGGGATACGCAGTATTTT. Translation: CSARTRDTQYF.

This chain uses TRBV5-1 with TRBJ2-7, with TRBD1 identical over 7 bases. The J segment lost 7 bases and the V segment lost 1 base, leaving 5 bases of the junction unmatched. CDR3 length equals 13 residues. Germline V CDR1 and CDR2: SGHRS, YFSETQ. The CDR3 protein is CASSLTGDGEQYF. In nucleotides, the CDR3 is TGCGCCAGCAGCTTGACAGGGGATGGTGAGCAGTACTTC.

This chain uses TRBV15 with TRBJ2-1; TRBD2 is a possible D gene (5 bases). V shed 0 bases and J shed 2 bases, with 8 bases lying between them. Germline CDR1 is LNHNV and CDR2 is YYDKDF (reference sequence). CDR3 length: 15 amino acids. The CDR3 reads CATSRDQAAYNEQFF. CDR3 DNA sequence: TGTGCCACCAGCAGAGATCAAGCGGCCTACAATGAGCAGTTCTTC.

This chain links TRBV5-1 with TRBJ1-2; 7 positions match TRBD1. This CDR3 contains 15 residues. V trimming: 3 bases; J trimming: 5 bases; junction bases outside the gene matches: 10. In germline, CDR1 is SGHRS, CDR2 YFSETQ. The DNA for the CDR3 is TGCGCCAGCAGCTCGTACACAGGGGATCCTTATGGCTACACCTTC. Its translation is CASSSYTGDPYGYTF.

V and J are TRBV13 and TRBJ2-7, with D possibly being TRBD1 (5 bases). CDR1 PRHDT and CDR2 FYEKMQ come from the germline V gene (reference sequence). The CDR3 totals 14 residues. Trimming pared 7 bases from V and 2 bases from J, leaving 15 bases between. As DNA, the CDR3 is TGTGCCAGCACCCAGGGAAGGGCGACCTACGAGCAGTACTTC. It specifies CASTQGRATYEQYF. Supplemented by reference TRBV13 and TRBJ2-7, the full variable domain reads AAGVIQSPRHLIKEKRETATLKCYPIPRHDTVYWYQQGPGQDPQFLISFYEKMQSDKGSIPDRFSAQQFSDYHSELNMSSLELGDSALYFCASTQGRATYEQYFGPGTRLTVT.

Worth noting for this clone: This sample also contains other DNA sequences that code for the same CDR3. The chain carries TRBV18 and TRBJ2-2, with TRBD1 matching over 8 bases. The CDR3 spans 15 residues. The germline CDR1 and CDR2 sequences are KGHSH and LQKENI. Losses at the gene ends were 3 bases for V and 3 bases for J; bases not matched to a gene: 3. The CDR3 nucleotides are TGTGCCAGCTCACCTCAGGGGGCGTACACCGGGGAGCTGTTTTTT. It specifies CASSPQGAYTGELFF.

The DNA of the CDR3 is TGTGCCAGTAGTACGGTATATGGCTACACCTTC. Its protein product is CASSTVYGYTF. The chain links TRBV19 to TRBJ1-2; D not certain. V gave up 4 bases and J gave up 5 bases, with 5 bases separating them. Germline V CDR1 and CDR2: LNHDA, SQIVND (reference sequence). This CDR3 is built from 11 residues.

The CDR3 DNA reads as TGCGCCAGCAGGGGGACAGCTCATCTTTACGAGCAGTACTTC. Protein sequence: CASRGTAHLYEQYF. The gene calls are TRBV10-2 and TRBJ2-7, with 7 bases identical to TRBD1. The V and J ends lost 6 bases and 4 bases, in that order; junction bases with no gene match: 9. In germline, CDR1 is WSHSY, CDR2 SAAADI. The CDR3 is made up of 14 amino acids.

The V gene is TRBV6-1, the J gene TRBJ2-7; D unclear. Trimming took off 5 bases at V and 7 bases at J, with 12 bases between the two ends. CDR3 length: 12 amino acids. Germline V lookup: CDR1 MNHNS, CDR2 SASEGT. Here the CDR3 reads CASSFVRWEQYF. The CDR3 DNA reads as TGTGCCAGCAGTTTTGTACGGTGGGAGCAGTACTTC.

V usage is TRBV18 and J usage is TRBJ2-3, with 10 positions matching TRBD2. This CDR3 comprises 15 residues. The germline V gene has CDR1 KGHSH and CDR2 LQKENI. With 6 bases clipped from V and 5 bases from J, the junction kept 8 bases outside the gene matches. CDR3 residues: CASSSLAGAKDTQYF. In nucleotides, the CDR3 is TGTGCCAGCTCGTCTCTAGCGGGAGCTAAAGATACGCAGTATTTT.

This chain uses TRBV7-8 with TRBJ1-4, with 7 nucleotides matching TRBD1. The CDR3 contains 13 residues. Germline trimming cut 5 bases from V and 8 bases from J; bases unmatched to any gene: 5. Germline CDR1 and CDR2: SGHVS and FQNEAQ. CDR3 sequence (DNA): TGTGCCAGCAGCCGGGACAGAGAGGAAAAACTGTTTTTT. It translates to CASSRDREEKLFF. Variable domain in full (rest from reference TRBV7-8 and TRBJ1-4): GAGVSQSPRYKVAKRGQDVALRCDPISGHVSLFWYQQALGQGPEFLTYFQNEAQLDKSGLPSDRFFAERPEGSVSTLKIQRTQQEDSAVYLCASSRDREEKLFFGSGTQLSVL.

The chain employs TRBV28 and TRBJ2-3; tentatively, D is TRBD2 (6 bases). V lost 6 bases, J lost 2 bases, and 15 bases lay in between. The germline CDR1 and CDR2 sequences are MDHEN and SYDVKM. The CDR3 loop spans 15 amino acids. The CDR3 sequence: CASRTTGDSTDTQYF. The CDR3 DNA reads as TGTGCCAGCAGGACGACGGGAGATTCCACAGATACGCAGTATTTT.

The chain joins TRBV7-2 to TRBJ2-3, with a weak D call TRBD2 (6 bases). CDR1 is SGHTA and CDR2 is FQGNSA in the germline V gene. V lost 1 base, J lost 4 bases, and 15 bases lay in between. The CDR3 spans 16 residues. DNA of the CDR3: TGTGCCAGCAGCTTAGTCGGGACTGTGGGGTCAGATACGCAGTATTTT. Protein sequence: CASSLVGTVGSDTQYF.

The chain couples TRBV18 to TRBJ2-1, with no clear D. CDR3 length: 12 residues. Trimming left V 6 bases short and J 8 bases short, with 11 bases between. Germline-derived CDR1 and CDR2 are KGHSH and LQKENI. The CDR3 nucleotides read TGTGCCAGCTCCCCGCGGCGAGATGAGCAGTTCTTC. Protein sequence: CASSPRRDEQFF. The whole variable domain, filled in from reference TRBV18 and TRBJ2-1, reads NAGVMQNPRHLVRRRGQEARLRCSPMKGHSHVYWYRQLPEEGLKFMVYLQKENIIDESGMPKERFSAEFPKEGPSILRIQQVVRGDSAAYFCASSPRRDEQFFGPGTRLTVL.

The chain is built from TRBV11-2 and TRBJ2-2; 10 bases align to TRBD2. J was trimmed by 1 base and V by 5 bases; bases with no gene match: 10. The germline V gene has CDR1 SGHAT and CDR2 FQNNGV. The CDR3 contains 18 residues. This CDR3 is CASSTLAGVRGNTGELFF. As DNA, the CDR3 is TGTGCCAGCAGCACCCTAGCGGGAGTGAGGGGGAACACCGGGGAGCTGTTTTTT.

This sequence joins TRBV2 and TRBJ2-1, with D possibly TRBD2 on 5 matching bases. The CDR3 runs to 12 residues. Germline CDR1 is SNHLY and CDR2 is FYNNEI. V lost 6 bases, J lost 9 bases, and 12 bases lay in between. CDR3 DNA sequence: TGTGCCAGCAGGGAAACTAGAAGTGAGCAGTTCTTC. Translation gives CASRETRSEQFF. Full variable domain (remainder filled in from reference TRBV2 and TRBJ2-1): EPEVTQTPSHQVTQMGQEVILRCVPISNHLYFYWYRQILGQKVEFLVSFYNNEISEKSEIFDDQFSVERPDGSNFTLKIRSTKLEDSAMYFCASRETRSEQFFGPGTRLTVL.

The chain has TRBV18 and TRBJ2-3; D unresolved. The CDR3 has 13 amino acids. CDR1 KGHSH and CDR2 LQKENI come from the germline V gene. V shed 2 bases and J shed 3 bases, with 6 bases lying between them. The chain's CDR3 is CASSPFQTDTQYF. Here the CDR3 DNA reads TGTGCCAGCTCACCATTTCAGACAGATACGCAGTATTTT.

The chain couples TRBV2 to TRBJ2-5; possibly TRBD1 for D (6 bases). Germline V lookup: CDR1 SNHLY, CDR2 FYNNEI. This CDR3 is 12 amino acids long. V was trimmed by 7 bases and J by 4 bases, leaving 10 bases between them. The CDR3, as DNA: TGTGCCAGCAAGGGCAGGGGAGAGACCCAGTACTTC. It yields the protein CASKGRGETQYF.

The chain couples TRBV15 to TRBJ1-6, with D unresolved. Germline lookup yields CDR1 LNHNV and CDR2 YYDKDF (reference sequence). The V end lost 4 bases, the J end lost 0 bases, and 4 bases lay between the germline ends. This CDR3 region has 14 residues. CDR3 residues: CATSTGSYNSPLHF. CDR3 in DNA: TGTGCCACCAGCACGGGCTCCTATAATTCACCCCTCCACTTT.

The V and J genes are TRBV19 and TRBJ2-7, with 8 nucleotides matching TRBD2. Germline CDR1 is LNHDA and CDR2 is SQIVND (reference sequence). V was clipped by 2 bases and J by 7 bases; unmatched bases: 7. This CDR3 has 14 residues. The CDR3 DNA is TGTGCCAGTAGTATAAGCGGGAGATCGGGTGAGCAGTACTTC. It is translated as CASSISGRSGEQYF.

This sequence joins TRBV4-2 and TRBJ2-1; TRBD2 might be the D (5 bases). This CDR3 comprises 13 residues. V dropped 0 bases and J dropped 9 bases, with 9 bases sitting between them. Per the germline V gene, CDR1 is LGHNA and CDR2 is YNFKEQ. CDR3 DNA sequence: TGTGCCAGCAGCCAAGATCTCCTAGCTGAGCAGTTCTTC. Protein sequence: CASSQDLLAEQFF.

A few counts support this clone. The chain is built from TRBV7-9 and TRBJ2-7, with D possibly being TRBD1 (6 bases). The CDR3 runs to 12 residues. Germline V CDR1 and CDR2: SEHNR, FQNEAQ (reference sequence). V dropped 1 base and J dropped 10 bases, with 11 bases sitting between them. CDR3 protein: CASSLVDRTQYF. CDR3 DNA: TGTGCCAGCAGCTTAGTGGACAGAACACAGTACTTC. The full variable domain, with the rest looked up from reference TRBV7-9 and TRBJ2-7, is DTGVSQNPRHKITKRGQNVTFRCDPISEHNRLYWYRQTLGQGPEFLTYFQNEAQLEKSRLLSDRFSAERPKGSFSTLEIQRTEQGDSAMYLCASSLVDRTQYFGPGTRLTVT.

The gene calls are TRBV30 and TRBJ1-1, with a weak D call TRBD1 (5 bases). The CDR3 has 13 amino acids. Germline values: CDR1 GTSNPN, CDR2 SVGIG (reference sequence). Trimming cost V 2 bases and J 0 bases, with 7 bases left between them. The CDR3 bases are TGTGCCTGGAGTCAGGGATTGAACACTGAAGCTTTCTTT. Translated: CAWSQGLNTEAFF.

The V gene is TRBV20-1, the J gene TRBJ2-3; 7 nucleotides match TRBD2. Germline CDR1 and CDR2: DFQATT and SNEGSKA (reference sequence). The CDR3 is made up of 13 amino acids. Trimming took 3 bases from V and 5 from J; bases not matched to a gene: 5. The CDR3 region has the DNA TGCAGTGCTAGTGCGGGGGAGCTAGATACGCAGTATTTT. This encodes CSASAGELDTQYF.

The V call is TRBV7-2, the J call TRBJ2-1; 10 bases fit TRBD2. The CDR3 contains 15 residues. Germline CDR1 SGHTA, CDR2 FQGNSA. J gave up 3 bases and V 5 bases, and 4 bases lay outside the gene matches. CDR3 coding DNA: TGTGCCAGCAGCCCGAGGACTAGCGGCTACAATGAGCAGTTCTTC. Amino acids: CASSPRTSGYNEQFF.